This TCR beta chain was observed in a study of patients and donors after allogeneic stem cell transplantation. One entry per CDR3 protein, called by TCRdb with MiXCR from the RT-PCR reads. The sample carries 25,000 to 30,000 distinct CDR3 sequences, 7% to 8.5% recorded once. This CDR3 spans 16 amino acids. Germline trimming cut 4 bases from V and 4 bases from J; bases unmatched to any gene: 10. Germline loops: CDR1 MDHEN, CDR2 SYDVKM. This clonotype was recorded many times. The gene calls are TRBV28 and TRBJ1-5; 7 nucleotides align to TRBD1. Sequencing was performed on blood, either unsorted or a sorted T cell fraction (not recorded which). The clonotype was recovered from a human donor who was either an allogeneic HSCT recipient or a stem cell or donor lymphocyte infusion donor (not recorded which). It is not recorded whose cells these are; they may come from a transplant donor. The CDR3 DNA sequence: TGTGCCAGCAGTTCCCTGCGACAGGGCGATAATCAGCCCCAGCATTTT. This gives the protein CASSSLRQGDNQPQHF.